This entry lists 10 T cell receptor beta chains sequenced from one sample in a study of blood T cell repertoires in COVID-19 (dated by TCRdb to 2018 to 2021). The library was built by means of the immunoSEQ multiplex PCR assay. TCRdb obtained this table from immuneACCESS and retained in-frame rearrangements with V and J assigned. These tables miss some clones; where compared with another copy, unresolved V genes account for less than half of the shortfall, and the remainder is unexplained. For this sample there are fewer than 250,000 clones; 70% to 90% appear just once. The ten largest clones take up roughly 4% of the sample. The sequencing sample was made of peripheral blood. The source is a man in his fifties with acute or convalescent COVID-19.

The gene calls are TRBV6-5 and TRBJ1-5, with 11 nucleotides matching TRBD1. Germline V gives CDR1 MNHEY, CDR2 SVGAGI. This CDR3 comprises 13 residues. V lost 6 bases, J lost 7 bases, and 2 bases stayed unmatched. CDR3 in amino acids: CASRRTGGQPQHF. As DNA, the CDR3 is TGTGCCAGCAGACGGACAGGGGGCCAGCCCCAGCATTTT.

The CDR3 loop reads CASSVDRRLAGQETQYF. DNA for the CDR3: TGTGCCAGCAGCGTAGATAGGAGGCTAGCGGGGCAAGAGACCCAGTACTTC. The rearrangement links TRBV9 to TRBJ2-5, with 9 positions matching TRBD2. Germline V lookup: CDR1 SGDLS, CDR2 YYNGEE. This CDR3 spans 17 amino acids. V trimming: 0 bases; J trimming: 2 bases; junction bases outside the gene matches: 8.

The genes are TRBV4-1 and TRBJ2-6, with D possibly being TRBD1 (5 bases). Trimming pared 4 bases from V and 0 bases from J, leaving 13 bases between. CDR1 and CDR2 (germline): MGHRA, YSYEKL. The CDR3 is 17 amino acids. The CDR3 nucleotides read TGCGCCAGCAGCCCCCTGACCAGGGACTCTGGGGCCAACGTCCTGACTTTC. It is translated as CASSPLTRDSGANVLTF.

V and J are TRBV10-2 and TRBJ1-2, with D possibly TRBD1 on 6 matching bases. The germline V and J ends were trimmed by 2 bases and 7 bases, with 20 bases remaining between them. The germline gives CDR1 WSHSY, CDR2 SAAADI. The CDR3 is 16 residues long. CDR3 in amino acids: CASSENRAAFFRGYTF. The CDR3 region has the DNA TGCGCCAGCAGTGAGAACAGGGCAGCATTTTTTCGTGGCTACACCTTC.

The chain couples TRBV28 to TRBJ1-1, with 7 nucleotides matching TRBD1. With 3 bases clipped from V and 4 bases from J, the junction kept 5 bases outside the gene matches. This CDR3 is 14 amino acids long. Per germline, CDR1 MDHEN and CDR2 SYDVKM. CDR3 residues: CASSFGQDATEAFF. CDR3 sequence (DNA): TGTGCCAGCAGTTTCGGACAGGACGCCACTGAAGCTTTCTTT.

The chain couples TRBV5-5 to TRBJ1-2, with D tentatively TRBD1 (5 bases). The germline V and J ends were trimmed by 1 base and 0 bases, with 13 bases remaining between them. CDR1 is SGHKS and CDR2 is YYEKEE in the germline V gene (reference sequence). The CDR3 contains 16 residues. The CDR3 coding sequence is TGTGCCAGCAGCTTGTGGCGGACACCAGCTAACTATGGCTACACCTTC. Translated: CASSLWRTPANYGYTF. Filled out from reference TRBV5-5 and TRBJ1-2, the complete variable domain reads DAGVTQSPTHLIKTRGQQVTLRCSPISGHKSVSWYQQVLGQGPQFIFQYYEKEERGRGNFPDRFSARQFPNYSSELNVNALLLGDSALYLCASSLWRTPANYGYTFGSGTRLTVV.

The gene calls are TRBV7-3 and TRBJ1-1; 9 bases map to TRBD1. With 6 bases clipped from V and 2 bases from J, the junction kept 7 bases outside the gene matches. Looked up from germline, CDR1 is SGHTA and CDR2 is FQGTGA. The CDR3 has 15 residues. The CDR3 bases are TGTGCCAGCAGACTGAACAGGGGGCATAACACTGAAGCTTTCTTT. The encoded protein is CASRLNRGHNTEAFF. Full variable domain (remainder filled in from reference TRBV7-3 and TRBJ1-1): GAGVSQTPSNKVTEKGKYVELRCDPISGHTALYWYRQSLGQGPEFLIYFQGTGAADDSGLPNDRFFAVRPEGSVSTLKIQRTERGDSAVYLCASRLNRGHNTEAFFGQGTRLTVV.

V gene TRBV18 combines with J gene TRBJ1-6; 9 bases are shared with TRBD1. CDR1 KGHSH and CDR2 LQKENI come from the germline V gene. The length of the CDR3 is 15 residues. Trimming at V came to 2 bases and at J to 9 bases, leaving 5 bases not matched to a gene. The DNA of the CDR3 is TGTGCCAGCTCACCAAGGACAGGGGATACTTCACCCCTCCACTTT. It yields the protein CASSPRTGDTSPLHF.

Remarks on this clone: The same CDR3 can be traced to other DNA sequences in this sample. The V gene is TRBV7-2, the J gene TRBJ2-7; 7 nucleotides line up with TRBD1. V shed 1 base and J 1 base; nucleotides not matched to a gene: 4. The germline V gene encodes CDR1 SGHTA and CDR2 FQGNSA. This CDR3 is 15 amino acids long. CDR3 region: CASSLGQGRSYEQYF. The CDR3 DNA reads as TGTGCCAGCAGCTTAGGACAGGGAAGGTCCTACGAGCAGTACTTC. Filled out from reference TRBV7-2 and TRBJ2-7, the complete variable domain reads GAGVSQSPSNKVTEKGKDVELRCDPISGHTALYWYRQSLGQGLEFLIYFQGNSAPDKSGLPSDRFSAERTGGSVSTLTIQRTQQEDSAVYLCASSLGQGRSYEQYFGPGTRLTVT.

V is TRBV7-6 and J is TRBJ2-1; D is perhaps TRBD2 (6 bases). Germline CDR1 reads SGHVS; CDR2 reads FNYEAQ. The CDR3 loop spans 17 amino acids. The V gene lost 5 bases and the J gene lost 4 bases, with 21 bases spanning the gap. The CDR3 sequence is CASSHPSTGGIYNEQFF. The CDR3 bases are TGTGCCAGCAGCCATCCATCCACCGGGGGTATTTACAATGAGCAGTTCTTC. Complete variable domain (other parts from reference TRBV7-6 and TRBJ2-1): GAGVSQSPRYKVTKRGQDVALRCDPISGHVSLYWYRQALGQGPEFLTYFNYEAQQDKSGLPNDRFSAERPEGSISTLTIQRTEQRDSAMYRCASSHPSTGGIYNEQFFGPGTRLTVL.